This T cell receptor beta chain originates from a study of identical twins (dated by TCRdb to about 2016). With regard to the full study: To test whether fetal clonotypes persist, the study used deep sequencing on TCR alpha and beta repertoires from monozygotic twins, unrelated adults of various ages, and cord blood. To rule out contamination, the twin experiments were replicated at different times with different library preparation protocols.

The junction carries 4 bases between V and J, which are trimmed by 3 bases and 2 bases respectively. The CDR3 sequence holds 13 residues, the cysteine and phenylalanine included. Just the 39-base CDR3 DNA is kept, in frame starting at base 1. Looking up the germline V gene yields CDR1 ENHRY and CDR2 SYGVKD. Every donor in the study was a healthy Caucasian. Three pairs of female monozygotic twins, all aged about 18 to 29 years, made up the twin cohort. CD4+ and CD8+ T cell populations were isolated with positive isolation kits from Invitrogen. Receptor amplification or capture employed 5' RACE. The reads were generated on an Illumina HiSeq 2000. Template switching introduced a universal primer binding site; the final cDNA contained a unique molecular identifier, enabling accurate counting of TCR cDNA molecules. First-strand cDNA for TCR alpha and beta chains was synthesized from specific primers in the conserved constant-segment region. Each cDNA library was double barcoded, with a SMART-Mk sample barcode plus Illumina barcodes, to control for contamination. TruSeq adapter sequences along with Illumina sample barcodes were introduced in two successive PCR steps. The TCR alpha and beta cDNA libraries were sequenced on the Illumina HiSeq platform using custom primers. The paper's data handling went like this. Unique molecular identifiers were extracted from raw reads with MiGEC, and CDR3 positions were determined with MiXCR. For each individual, recombination models were inferred using an EM algorithm with the repgenHMM and IGoR tools. The analysis of shared clonotypes was done with the tcR package in R, with sharing normalized by the product of cloneset sizes. To study raw recombination free of thymic and clonal selection effects, out-of-frame nonproductive sequences were analyzed. The public reads were quality trimmed at Q25 with fastp and then assembled into clones with MiXCR by TCRdb, keeping productive beta chains. Rows with a matching CDR3 protein are joined into one entry that keeps the most common DNA and genes. These V and J calls rely on TCRdb rather than the paper's analysis. Recorded for this sample are about 480,000 distinct CDR3 sequences; 12% to 15% of them occurred a single time. The ten biggest clones cover more than 0.5% of the sample.

The sample holds a few counts of this clonotype. The clone's antigen remains unknown. No per-base quality is available; no much larger clone lies one base away. The investigation overall reported the following: Abundant cord blood beta clonotypes had fewer insertions, young adult naive repertoires showed a similar but weaker trend, and memory repertoires showed no such trend. A weaker excess of twin sharing was found in beta out-of-frame sequences because the signal-to-noise ratio was lowered by fewer shared sequences. Recombination models systematically underestimated out-of-frame TCR alpha sharing in monozygotic twins but agreed with sharing between unrelated individuals. Zero-insertion analyses could be partly confounded by invariant T cells such as MAIT and iNKT, although diverse VJ usage argued against such confounding for most clonotypes. Out-of-frame TCR alpha sequences shared between twins showed an excess of low generation-probability sequences compared with coincidental sharing between unrelated individuals. Because the same donors could not be followed over many years, the conclusions depended on cross-sectional statistical analysis.

This same sample was also taken into another study, of yellow fever vaccine responses in identical twins. The second source states: The T cell response to vaccination in identical twins was reported by the authors to appear partly convergent and partly personalized. The study precisely tracked vaccine-responding T cell clones in identical twins.

The rearrangement combines TRBV10-3 with TRBJ1-4; the D gene cannot be named for sure. Sequenced sample: CD4+ T cells sorted from blood. The source of this sequence is a woman in her late teens or twenties in good health. CDR3 sequence: CAISDYTNEKLFF. The nucleotide sequence reads as follows: TGTGCCATCAGTGATTACACTAATGAAAAACTGTTTTTT.